Below are 3 T cell receptor beta chains sequenced from a single sample in a study of graft-versus-host responses after intestinal transplantation. Sequencing was performed with immunoSEQ multiplex PCR; in TCRdb, only in-frame clones are kept and a portion is missing. The table records around 100,000 clones, around 92% of them present only once. These TCRs are of unknown antigen specificity. The sample in question was unstimulated CD8+ T cells sorted from spleen or lymph node cells, obtained before transplant. These receptors all come from a human donor who was the organ donor for an intestinal transplant.

The chain employs TRBV6-5 and TRBJ2-7, with a possible D match to TRBD2 (6 bases). The CDR3 totals 13 residues. With 2 bases removed from V and 2 bases from J, the gap between germline ends came to 7 bases. CDR1 MNHEY and CDR2 SVGAGI come from the germline V gene. The CDR3 region is CASSYKRAYEQYF. DNA for the CDR3: TGTGCCAGCAGTTACAAGCGGGCCTACGAGCAGTACTTC.

This clone showed up just once. The chain recombines TRBV28 with TRBJ1-5, with D possibly matching TRBD1 (5 bases). The CDR3 loop spans 14 amino acids. V dropped 3 bases and J dropped 1 base, with 7 bases sitting between them. CDR1 MDHEN and CDR2 SYDVKM come from the germline V gene. CDR3 region: CASSFGASNQPQHF. The CDR3 DNA follows: TGTGCCAGCAGTTTCGGGGCAAGCAATCAGCCCCAGCATTTT. The variable domain in full, with the rest retrieved from reference TRBV28 and TRBJ1-5, is DVKVTQSSRYLVKRTGEKVFLECVQDMDHENMFWYRQDPGLGLRLIYFSYDVKMKEKGDIPEGYSVSREKKERFSLILESASTNQTSMYLCASSFGASNQPQHFGDGTRLSIL.

The gene calls are TRBV6-1 and TRBJ2-5; D ambiguous. The better agreement between TRBJ2-7 and the DNA end casts doubt on the J call. CDR3 length: 16 residues. The germline V gene has CDR1 MNHNS and CDR2 SASEGT. DNA for the CDR3: TGTGCCAGCAGTGAAGCGCTCCAGAAACCCTCCTACGAGCAGTACTTC. Protein product: CASSEALQKPSYEQYF.